This T cell receptor (beta chain) derives from a study of OX40 agonist ivuxolimab in advanced cancers. Describing the broader study: The costimulatory receptor OX40 (CD134) was targeted by ivuxolimab, a fully human IgG2 agonistic monoclonal antibody. Intravenous ivuxolimab was administered to patients every 2 weeks at six dose levels: 0.01, 0.1, 0.3, 1.5, 3 and 10 mg/kg. Of the roughly 53 patients in dose escalation, some 20 had hepatocellular carcinoma, around 15 had melanoma, 9 had renal cell carcinoma and 9 had head and neck cancer. In the dose-escalation cohort, 70% to 85% of patients were male, and the mean age was approximately 55 years, with a range of roughly 23 to 85. Patients were allowed to have had prior anti-PD-1, anti-PD-L1 or anti-CTLA-4 therapy, and 30% to 40% of the dose-escalation patients had been treated with checkpoint inhibitors. Partial responses were achieved by three dose-escalation patients, of whom one had hepatocellular carcinoma and two had cutaneous melanoma. The point of sequencing TCRbeta in the periphery was to test whether ivuxolimab changed TCR sequence diversity and drove clonal T-cell expansion. The paper describes the monotherapy dose-escalation part (N ≈ 51 patients) of the phase I trial of ivuxolimab. Paper-wide results and their limitations: After ivuxolimab, CD8+ T cells had more expanded clones than CD4+ T cells on average. At doses of 0.1 to 3.0 mg/kg, clonal expansion of both CD4+ and CD8+ blood T cells was observed from baseline to week 6. Low levels of normalized T-cell clonal expansion were also seen in some nonresponding patients. Partial responders in the 0.1-3.0 mg/kg groups had among the lowest normalized peripheral clonal expansion, especially among CD8+ T cells. The antigen specificity of the peripheral T cells that underwent clonal expansion was not determined.

The trial excluded patients who had a history of autoimmune disease or who were on systemic immunosuppression. Peripheral blood for TCR sequencing was collected from all dose cohorts at baseline, on cycle 4 day 1, and on cycle 7 day 1. The samples were taken from a phase I, first-in-human, multicenter, open-label dose-escalation trial of ivuxolimab. Adults with locally advanced or metastatic melanoma, renal cell carcinoma, hepatocellular carcinoma or head and neck squamous cell carcinoma were enrolled in the trial. Before TCR sequencing, CD4+ and CD8+ T cells were separately sorted from peripheral blood. Reading from cysteine to phenylalanine, the CDR3 counts 14 amino acids. Just the 42-base CDR3 DNA is kept, in frame starting at base 1. V loses 0 bases, J loses 4 bases, and the germline ends lie 9 bases apart. CDR1 and CDR2 (LGHNA, YNFKEQ) derive from the germline V gene. Notes on this clone: The antigen it recognizes is unknown. There are no base qualities to consult, and no much larger clone falls within one base.

To sequence the TCRbeta CDR3 region, genomic DNA was isolated from the sorted cells. TCRbeta CDR3 regions were sequenced using the immunoSEQ Assay. TCRdb obtained this table from immuneACCESS and retained in-frame rearrangements with V and J assigned. These tables miss some clones; where compared with another copy, unresolved V genes account for less than half of the shortfall, and the remainder is unexplained. The sample table records approximately 70,000 clones; roughly 85% of these occur just once. The ten largest clones add up to approximately 3% of the sample. This sequence uses TRBV4-2 and TRBJ1-2; a confident D gene designation cannot be given. This material consisted of CD4+ or CD8+ T cells sorted from blood, taken in a trial of the OX40 agonist ivuxolimab. The TCR was taken from an adult with an advanced solid tumor such as melanoma, head and neck, liver or kidney cancer. Here is the DNA: TGTGCCAGCAGCCAAGAGGGGAGCGTCTATGGCTACACCTTC. It translates to CASSQEGSVYGYTF.